The 6 T cell receptor beta chains given below trace back to one sample, sequenced in a study of blood T cells in healthy people across ages. A sample-barcoded 5' primer and a J-beta primer mix were used in a second PCR of roughly 7 to 11 cycles. In TCRdb, the 5' RACE reads were re-called with MiXCR into one record per CDR3 protein. The repertoire holds around 710,000 distinct CDR3 sequences, 43% seen once, with 20% in the top ten. Sequencing input: blood. These receptors were collected from a woman between 55 and 75 years old in good health.

The chain is built from TRBV20-1 and TRBJ2-1; 8 bases agree with TRBD2. The J call may be incorrect, as the DNA end agrees better with TRBJ2-7. Germline CDR1 is DFQATT and CDR2 is SNEGSKA (reference sequence). This CDR3 has 17 residues. For the CDR3, the DNA is TGCAGTGCTAGAGATACTAGCGGCTCCAGCTCCTACAATGAGCAGTACTTC. The encoded protein is CSARDTSGSSSYNEQYF.

Only a few counts were recorded for this clonotype. The CDR3 region has the DNA TGTGCCAGCTCATCCTTAGCCGCTCTAGGAGATACGCAGTATTTT. It codes for CASSSLAALGDTQYF. The V and J genes are TRBV18 and TRBJ2-3; D not certain. The CDR3 is 15 amino acids. The germline gives CDR1 KGHSH, CDR2 LQKENI. V dropped 5 bases and J dropped 5 bases, with 17 bases sitting between them. The entire variable domain, with the rest obtained from reference TRBV18 and TRBJ2-3, is as follows: NAGVMQNPRHLVRRRGQEARLRCSPMKGHSHVYWYRQLPEEGLKFMVYLQKENIIDESGMPKERFSAEFPKEGPSILRIQQVVRGDSAAYFCASSSLAALGDTQYFGPGTRLTVL.

The gene calls are TRBV5-1 and TRBJ2-5; 7 nucleotides match TRBD2. This CDR3 has 15 amino acids. Germline CDR1 is SGHRS and CDR2 is YFSETQ. The ends lost 3 bases at V and 5 bases at J; junction bases unmatched: 10. This chain's CDR3 is CASSSLSGLRETQYF. In DNA, the CDR3 is TGCGCCAGCAGCTCTCTTAGCGGGCTAAGGGAGACCCAGTACTTC.

The rearrangement uses TRBV7-2 and TRBJ2-2; D is possibly TRBD2 (5 bases). Germline lookup yields CDR1 SGHTA and CDR2 FQGNSA. This CDR3 region has 14 residues. Trimming cost V 0 bases and J 6 bases, with 8 bases left between them. This chain's CDR3 is CASSLAGAAGELFF. The CDR3 coding sequence is TGTGCCAGCAGCTTAGCGGGAGCTGCCGGGGAGCTGTTTTTT.

This CDR3 is CASEYTEAFF. The CDR3 bases are TGTGCCAGTGAATACACTGAAGCTTTCTTT. V is TRBV27 and J is TRBJ1-1; D is ambiguous. V was cut by 9 bases and J by 3 bases, with 5 bases left in between. The CDR3 contains 10 residues. Per germline, CDR1 MNHEY and CDR2 SMNVEV (reference sequence).

V gene TRBV13 combines with J gene TRBJ2-7; 9 bases align to TRBD1. The V segment lost 2 bases and the J segment 5 bases; nucleotides outside the gene matches: 10. Looked up from germline, CDR1 is PRHDT and CDR2 is FYEKMQ (reference sequence). This CDR3 has 16 residues. CDR3 sequence (DNA): TGTGCCAGCAGCTTAAAATTCAGGACAGGGGTTCACGAGCAGTACTTC. Translation gives CASSLKFRTGVHEQYF.